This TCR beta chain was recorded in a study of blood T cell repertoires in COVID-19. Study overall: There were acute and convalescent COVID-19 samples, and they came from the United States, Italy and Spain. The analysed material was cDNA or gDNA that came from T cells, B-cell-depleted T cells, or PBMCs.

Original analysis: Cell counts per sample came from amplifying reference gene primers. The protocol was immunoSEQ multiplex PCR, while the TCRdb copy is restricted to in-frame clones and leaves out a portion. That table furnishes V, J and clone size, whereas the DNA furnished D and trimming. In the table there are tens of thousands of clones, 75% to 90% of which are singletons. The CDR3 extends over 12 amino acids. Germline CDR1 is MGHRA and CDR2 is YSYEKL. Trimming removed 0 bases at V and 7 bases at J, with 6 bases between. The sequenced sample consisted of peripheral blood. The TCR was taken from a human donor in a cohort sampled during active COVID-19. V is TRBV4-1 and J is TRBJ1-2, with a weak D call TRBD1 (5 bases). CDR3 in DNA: TGCGCCAGCAGCCAAGAGGGGGGTGGCTACACCTTC. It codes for CASSQEGGGYTF.